The rows below give T cell receptor beta chains drawn from one sample of a study of PD-1 blockade in classical Hodgkin lymphoma. Sequencing used immunoSEQ multiplex PCR; TCRdb keeps in-frame clones, though not all of them. Of 25,000 to 35,000 clones detected, around 71% appear once; the ten largest clones hold 4%. The sample in question was peripheral blood mononuclear cells (PBMCs), obtained before the second cycle of nivolumab. These receptors came from a human donor with classical Hodgkin lymphoma. Each CDR3 is given with its conserved first and last residue. The order of the fields is D gene, J gene, clone size, V gene, CDR3 protein, CDR3 DNA. A D gene is named only where the DNA matches it firmly. Some rows have no size entry. The others give once, few or many, or a class for an expanded clone.

D: -; J: TRBJ1-2; size: -; V: TRBV9; CDR3: CASSVAHPDKDGYTF; DNA: TGTGCCAGCAGCGTAGCTCATCCGGACAAGGATGGCTACACCTTC
D: TRBD1; J: TRBJ1-2; size: -; V: TRBV25-1; CDR3: CASSEVGQSNYGYTF; DNA: TGTGCCAGCAGTGAAGTGGGACAGAGCAACTATGGCTACACCTTC
D: -; J: TRBJ1-1; size: -; V: TRBV6-4; CDR3: CASSDIDRRDTEAFF; DNA: TGTGCCAGCAGCGATATCGACAGGAGGGACACTGAAGCTTTCTTT
D: -; J: TRBJ2-3; size: -; V: TRBV5-1; CDR3: CASSFGTSTDTQYF; DNA: TGCGCCAGCAGCTTTGGGACTAGCACAGATACGCAGTATTTT
D: -; J: TRBJ1-2; size: -; V: TRBV28; CDR3: CTSSRSPLNYGYTF; DNA: TGTACCAGCAGTAGGTCACCCCTTAACTATGGCTACACCTTC
D: TRBD2; J: TRBJ2-1; size: -; V: TRBV7-9; CDR3: CASSLNFGLAKNEQFF; DNA: TGTGCCAGCAGCTTAAATTTCGGACTAGCGAAAAATGAGCAGTTCTTC
D: -; J: TRBJ1-1; size: -; V: TRBV5-1; CDR3: CASSSRDTEAFF; DNA: TGCGCCAGCAGCTCCAGGGACACTGAAGCTTTCTTT
D: TRBD2; J: TRBJ2-5; size: -; V: TRBV18; CDR3: CASSPGTKETQYF; DNA: TGTGCCAGCTCACCAGGGACTAAAGAGACCCAGTACTTC
D: -; J: TRBJ2-7; size: -; V: TRBV6-5; CDR3: CASSPSVPYEQYF; DNA: TGTGCCAGCAGTCCGAGTGTGCCCTACGAGCAGTACTTC
D: TRBD2; J: TRBJ2-7; size: -; V: TRBV27; CDR3: CASSSRGGYSYEQYF; DNA: TGTGCCAGCAGTTCTCGCGGGGGGTATTCCTACGAGCAGTACTTC
D: -; J: TRBJ2-2; size: -; V: TRBV5-1; CDR3: CASSLGGPSGTGELFF; DNA: TGCGCCAGCAGCTTGGGGGGGCCCTCGGGAACCGGGGAGCTGTTTTTT
D: TRBD2; J: TRBJ2-3; size: few; V: TRBV7-6; CDR3: CASSSSWAGGTDTQYF; DNA: TGTGCCAGCAGCTCCTCATGGGCGGGGGGGACAGATACGCAGTATTTT
D: -; J: TRBJ1-5; size: -; V: TRBV7-9; CDR3: CASSLVGGNQPQHF; DNA: TGTGCCAGCAGCTTAGTGGGGGGAAATCAGCCCCAGCATTTT
D: TRBD2; J: TRBJ2-7; size: once; V: TRBV5-4; CDR3: CASSLGPSGGAYEQYF; DNA: TGTGCCAGCAGCTTGGGTCCTAGCGGGGGAGCCTACGAGCAGTACTTC
D: -; J: TRBJ2-1; size: -; V: TRBV11-2; CDR3: CASSETTSYNEQFF; DNA: TGTGCCAGCAGCGAGACGACATCCTACAATGAGCAGTTCTTC
D: -; J: TRBJ1-1; size: -; V: TRBV6-5; CDR3: CASSYSSGKNTEAFF; DNA: TGTGCCAGCAGTTACTCGTCGGGGAAGAACACTGAAGCTTTCTTT
D: -; J: TRBJ1-1; size: -; V: TRBV4-3; CDR3: CASSQDVGAWGTEAFF; DNA: TGCGCCAGCAGCCAAGATGTTGGAGCCTGGGGCACTGAAGCTTTCTTT
D: -; J: TRBJ1-5; size: -; V: TRBV30; CDR3: CAWSVSGNQPQHF; DNA: TGTGCCTGGAGTGTGTCCGGGAATCAGCCCCAGCATTTT
D: -; J: TRBJ2-6; size: -; V: TRBV28; CDR3: CASSLQQGANVLTF; DNA: TGTGCCAGCAGTTTGCAGCAAGGGGCCAACGTCCTGACTTTC
D: TRBD1; J: TRBJ2-5; size: -; V: TRBV7-9; CDR3: CASSPTGWETQYF; DNA: TGTGCCAGCAGCCCGACAGGGTGGGAGACCCAGTACTTC
D: TRBD2; J: TRBJ2-3; size: -; V: TRBV11-1; CDR3: CASSLAGRTDTQYF; DNA: TGTGCCAGCAGCCTAGCGGGAAGAACAGATACGCAGTATTTT
D: -; J: TRBJ2-2; size: few; V: TRBV5-1; CDR3: CASSRGGTGELFF; DNA: TGCGCCAGCAGCCGAGGGGGCACCGGGGAGCTGTTTTTT
D: TRBD2; J: TRBJ2-1; size: -; V: TRBV5-8; CDR3: CASSPSGVDSYNEQFF; DNA: TGTGCCAGCAGCCCCAGCGGGGTTGACTCCTACAATGAGCAGTTCTTC
D: TRBD1; J: TRBJ1-2; size: -; V: TRBV9; CDR3: CASSVESGGNYGYTF; DNA: TGTGCCAGCAGCGTAGAGTCAGGGGGGAACTATGGCTACACCTTC
D: -; J: TRBJ2-3; size: -; V: TRBV2; CDR3: CASRATTDTQYF; DNA: TGTGCCAGCAGGGCGACAACAGATACGCAGTATTTT
D: -; J: TRBJ1-4; size: -; V: TRBV7-8; CDR3: CASSLGSGVTNEKLFF; DNA: TGTGCCAGCAGCTTAGGATCGGGGGTAACTAATGAAAAACTGTTTTTT
D: TRBD2; J: TRBJ2-7; size: -; V: TRBV6-1; CDR3: CASRHSGGYEQYF; DNA: TGTGCCAGCAGGCACAGCGGGGGCTACGAGCAGTACTTC
D: TRBD2; J: TRBJ2-2; size: -; V: TRBV2; CDR3: CASSGFGLAGGVPNTGELFF; DNA: TGTGCCAGCAGTGGATTCGGGCTAGCGGGGGGCGTACCGAACACCGGGGAGCTGTTTTTT
D: TRBD2; J: TRBJ2-5; size: -; V: TRBV28; CDR3: CASSLPPSGGPETQYF; DNA: TGTGCCAGCAGTCTCCCCCCCAGCGGGGGGCCAGAGACCCAGTACTTC
D: -; J: TRBJ1-1; size: -; V: TRBV5-1; CDR3: CASILHPGRDGTEAFF; DNA: TGCGCCAGCATTCTCCACCCAGGACGGGATGGCACTGAAGCTTTCTTT
D: TRBD1; J: TRBJ1-2; size: -; V: TRBV7-8; CDR3: CASSLGEGALQGYTF; DNA: TGTGCCAGCAGCTTAGGGGAGGGGGCTCTCCAAGGCTACACCTTC